This note documents a single TCR beta chain sequence. This sample is part of a study of blood T cell repertoires in COVID-19. As for the study in general: Both acute and convalescent COVID-19 samples were obtained from the United States, Italy and Spain. From T cells, B-cell-depleted T cells, or PBMCs came the material, which was cDNA or gDNA.

The CDR3 runs to 18 residues. The V and J ends lost 5 bases and 2 bases respectively, with 25 bases between them. CDR1 and CDR2 from the germline V gene are SGHNT and YENEEA. Original processing methods: Amplification from reference gene primers served as the basis for estimated nucleated cell counts. The table came from immunoSEQ multiplex PCR; TCRdb's copy has only in-frame clones and leaves some out. V, J and clone size reflect that table, while D and trimming were determined from the DNA. The table records roughly 66,000 clones, more than 90% of them present only once. The chain joins TRBV11-3 to TRBJ2-7, with D perhaps matching TRBD1 (6 bases). The sequencing sample was made of peripheral blood. The receptor was isolated from a human donor with active COVID-19. The donor label of this sample is uncertain. CDR3 region: CASSAKGLTGYNPYEQYF. The CDR3 bases are TGTGCCAGCAGCGCCAAAGGCCTTACAGGGTATAACCCCTACGAGCAGTACTTC. Filled out from reference TRBV11-3 and TRBJ2-7, the complete variable domain reads EAGVVQSPRYKIIEKKQPVAFWCNPISGHNTLYWYLQNLGQGPELLIRYENEEAVDDSQLPKDRFSAERLKGVDSTLKIQPAELGDSAVYLCASSAKGLTGYNPYEQYFGPGTRLTVT.